This T cell receptor beta chain originates from a study of T-cell reconstitution after alpha-beta-depleted transplantation in children. This clonotype has just a few counts. The authors prepared the TCRbeta library with unique molecular identifiers. Using its own MiXCR run on the PCR reads, TCRdb lists one record per CDR3 protein. The sample consists of about 360,000 distinct CDR3 sequences, roughly 13% of them appearing once. The material sequenced was PBMCs, taken from the stem cell graft. The clonotype comes from a human donor who donated a stem cell graft to a child with Fanconi anemia.

The CDR3 nucleotides read TGTGCCAGCAGCTTAGTGCGGGGGAACACTGAAGCTTTCTTT. Translation: CASSLVRGNTEAFF. V and J are TRBV7-2 and TRBJ1-1; D is undetermined. Germline V gene data show CDR1 as SGHTA and CDR2 as FQGNSA. The CDR3 is 14 residues long. Between the trimmed V and J ends, which lost 1 base and 1 base, there was a span of 7 bases.